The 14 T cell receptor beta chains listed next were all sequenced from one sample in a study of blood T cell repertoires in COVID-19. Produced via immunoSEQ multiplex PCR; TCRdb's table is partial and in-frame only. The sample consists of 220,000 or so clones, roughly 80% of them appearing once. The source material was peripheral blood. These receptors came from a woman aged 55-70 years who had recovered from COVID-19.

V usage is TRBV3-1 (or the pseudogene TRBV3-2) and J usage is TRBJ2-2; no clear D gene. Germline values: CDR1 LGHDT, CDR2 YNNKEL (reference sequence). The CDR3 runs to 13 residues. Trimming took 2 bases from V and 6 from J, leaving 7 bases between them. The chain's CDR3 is CASSQTYAGELFF. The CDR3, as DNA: TGTGCCAGCAGCCAAACTTATGCCGGGGAGCTGTTTTTT.

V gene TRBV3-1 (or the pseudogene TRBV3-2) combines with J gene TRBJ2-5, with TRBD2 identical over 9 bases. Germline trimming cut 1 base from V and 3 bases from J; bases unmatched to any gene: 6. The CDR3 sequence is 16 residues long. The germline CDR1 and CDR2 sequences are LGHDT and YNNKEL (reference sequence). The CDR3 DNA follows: TGTGCCAGCAGCCAAGTTTTCCTAGCGGGGAAAGAGACCCAGTACTTC. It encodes CASSQVFLAGKETQYF.

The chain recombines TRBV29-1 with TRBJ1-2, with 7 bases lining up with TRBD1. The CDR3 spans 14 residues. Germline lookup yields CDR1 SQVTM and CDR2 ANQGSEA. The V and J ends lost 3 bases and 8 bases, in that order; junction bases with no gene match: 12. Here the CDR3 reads CSVERSREGGGYTF. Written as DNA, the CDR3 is TGCAGCGTTGAGAGGTCCAGGGAAGGGGGCGGCTACACCTTC.

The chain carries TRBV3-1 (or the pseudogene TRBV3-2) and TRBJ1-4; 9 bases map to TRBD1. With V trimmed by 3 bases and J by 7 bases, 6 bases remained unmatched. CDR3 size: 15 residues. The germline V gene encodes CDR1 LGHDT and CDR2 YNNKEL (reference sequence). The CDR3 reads CASSQEQGAGEKLFF. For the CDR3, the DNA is TGTGCCAGCAGCCAGGAACAGGGGGCGGGTGAAAAACTGTTTTTT.

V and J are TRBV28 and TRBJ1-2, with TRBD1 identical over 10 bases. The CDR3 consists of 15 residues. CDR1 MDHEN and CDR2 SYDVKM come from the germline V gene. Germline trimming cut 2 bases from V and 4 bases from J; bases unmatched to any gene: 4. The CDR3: CASSLGGDRGYGYTF. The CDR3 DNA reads TGTGCCAGCAGTTTAGGGGGGGACAGGGGCTATGGCTACACCTTC.

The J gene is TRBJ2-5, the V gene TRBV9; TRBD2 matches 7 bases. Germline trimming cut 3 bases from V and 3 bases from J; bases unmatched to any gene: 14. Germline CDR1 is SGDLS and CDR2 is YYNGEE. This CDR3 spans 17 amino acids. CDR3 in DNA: TGTGCCAGCAGCGAGGGAGGCGGAGCGGGGTCAAAAGAGACCCAGTACTTC. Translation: CASSEGGGAGSKETQYF.

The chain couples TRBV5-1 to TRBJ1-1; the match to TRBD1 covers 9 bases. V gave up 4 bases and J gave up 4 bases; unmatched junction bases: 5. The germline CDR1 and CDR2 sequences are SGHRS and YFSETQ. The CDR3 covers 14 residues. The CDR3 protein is CASSIQGAITEAFF. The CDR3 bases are TGCGCCAGCAGCATACAGGGGGCAATCACTGAAGCTTTCTTT.

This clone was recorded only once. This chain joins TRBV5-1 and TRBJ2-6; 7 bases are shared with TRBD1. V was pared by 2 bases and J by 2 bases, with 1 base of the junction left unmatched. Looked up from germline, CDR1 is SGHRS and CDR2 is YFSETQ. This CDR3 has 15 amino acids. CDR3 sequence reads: CASSLQGTGANVLTF. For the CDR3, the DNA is TGCGCCAGCAGCTTACAGGGGACTGGGGCCAACGTCCTGACTTTC.

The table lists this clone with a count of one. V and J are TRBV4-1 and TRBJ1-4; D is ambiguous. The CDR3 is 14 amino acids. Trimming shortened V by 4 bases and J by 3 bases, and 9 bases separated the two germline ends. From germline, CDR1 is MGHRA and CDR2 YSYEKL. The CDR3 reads CASSRSAANEKLFF. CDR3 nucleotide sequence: TGCGCCAGCAGCCGATCCGCAGCTAATGAAAAACTGTTTTTT.

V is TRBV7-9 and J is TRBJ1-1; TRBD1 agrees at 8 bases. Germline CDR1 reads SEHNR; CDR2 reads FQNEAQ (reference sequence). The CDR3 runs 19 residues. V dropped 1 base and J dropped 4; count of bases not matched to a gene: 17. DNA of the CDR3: TGTGCCAGCAGCTTAGAGGGGGCCCACAGGGGGAAACAGGGCACTGAAGCTTTCTTT. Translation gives CASSLEGAHRGKQGTEAFF.

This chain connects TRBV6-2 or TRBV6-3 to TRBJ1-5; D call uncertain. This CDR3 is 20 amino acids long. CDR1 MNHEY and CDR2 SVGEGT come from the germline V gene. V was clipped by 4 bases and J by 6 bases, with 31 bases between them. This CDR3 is CASSWSSLAPTHYWSQPQHF. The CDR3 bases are TGTGCCAGCAGTTGGTCTAGCCTCGCCCCCACCCACTATTGGAGTCAGCCCCAGCATTTT.

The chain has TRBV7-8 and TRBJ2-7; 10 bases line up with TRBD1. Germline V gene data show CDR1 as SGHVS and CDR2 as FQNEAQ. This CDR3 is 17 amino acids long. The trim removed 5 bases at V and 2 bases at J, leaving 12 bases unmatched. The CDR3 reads CASSRDRGRPSAYEQYF. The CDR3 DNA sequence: TGTGCCAGCAGCCGGGACAGGGGAAGACCGAGCGCCTACGAGCAGTACTTC.

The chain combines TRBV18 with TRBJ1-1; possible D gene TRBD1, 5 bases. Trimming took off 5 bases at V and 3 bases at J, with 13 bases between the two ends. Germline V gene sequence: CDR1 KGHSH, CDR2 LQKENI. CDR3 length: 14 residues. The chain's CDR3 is CASSRPTEHTEAFF. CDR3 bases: TGTGCCAGCTCAAGACCGACAGAACACACTGAAGCTTTCTTT.

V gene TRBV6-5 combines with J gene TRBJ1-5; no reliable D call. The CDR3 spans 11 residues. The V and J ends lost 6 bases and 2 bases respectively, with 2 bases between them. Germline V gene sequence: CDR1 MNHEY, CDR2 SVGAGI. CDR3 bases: TGTGCCAGCAGCGGCAATCAGCCCCAGCATTTT. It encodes CASSGNQPQHF.